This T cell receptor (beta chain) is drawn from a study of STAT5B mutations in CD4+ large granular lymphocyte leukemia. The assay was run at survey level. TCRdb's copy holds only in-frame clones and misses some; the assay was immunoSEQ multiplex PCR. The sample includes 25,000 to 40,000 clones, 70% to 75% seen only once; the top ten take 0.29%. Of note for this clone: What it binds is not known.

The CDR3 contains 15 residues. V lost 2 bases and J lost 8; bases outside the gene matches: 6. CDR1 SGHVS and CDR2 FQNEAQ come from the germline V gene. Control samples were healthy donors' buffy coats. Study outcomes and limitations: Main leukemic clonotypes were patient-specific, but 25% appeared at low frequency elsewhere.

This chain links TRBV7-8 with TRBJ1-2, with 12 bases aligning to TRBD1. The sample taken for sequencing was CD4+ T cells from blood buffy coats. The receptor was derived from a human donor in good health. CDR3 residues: CASSLRDRGRLGYTF. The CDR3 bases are TGTGCCAGCAGCTTAAGGGACAGGGGGCGCTTAGGCTACACCTTC.